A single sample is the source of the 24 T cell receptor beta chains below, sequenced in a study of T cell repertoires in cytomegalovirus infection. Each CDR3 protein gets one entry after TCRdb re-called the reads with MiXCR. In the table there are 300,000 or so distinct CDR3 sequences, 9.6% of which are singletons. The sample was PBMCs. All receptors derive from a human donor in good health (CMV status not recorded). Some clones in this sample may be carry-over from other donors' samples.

CDR3 loop: CASNLQQGARFETQYF. CDR3 in DNA: TGTGCCAGCAACCTTCAACAGGGGGCGCGATTCGAGACCCAGTACTTC. This rearrangement joins TRBV5-4 to TRBJ2-5, with 9 bases matching TRBD1. CDR3 length: 16 residues. The junction had 14 bases not matched to a gene; V was cut back by 6 bases and J by 5 bases. The germline CDR1 and CDR2 sequences are SGHNT and YYREEE (reference sequence).

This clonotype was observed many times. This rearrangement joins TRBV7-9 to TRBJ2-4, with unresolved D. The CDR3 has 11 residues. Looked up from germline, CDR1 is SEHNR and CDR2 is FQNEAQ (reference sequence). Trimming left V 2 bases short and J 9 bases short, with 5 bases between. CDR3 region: CASSLSGIQYF. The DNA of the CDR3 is TGTGCCAGCAGCTTATCGGGCATTCAGTACTTC.

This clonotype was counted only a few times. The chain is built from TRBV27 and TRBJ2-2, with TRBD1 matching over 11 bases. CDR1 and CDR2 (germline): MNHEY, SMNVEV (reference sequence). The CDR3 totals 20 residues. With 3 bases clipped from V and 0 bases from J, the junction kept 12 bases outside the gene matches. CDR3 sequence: CASSFHPWTGGFTNTGELFF. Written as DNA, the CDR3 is TGTGCCAGCAGTTTTCATCCCTGGACAGGGGGCTTCACGAACACCGGGGAGCTGTTTTTT.

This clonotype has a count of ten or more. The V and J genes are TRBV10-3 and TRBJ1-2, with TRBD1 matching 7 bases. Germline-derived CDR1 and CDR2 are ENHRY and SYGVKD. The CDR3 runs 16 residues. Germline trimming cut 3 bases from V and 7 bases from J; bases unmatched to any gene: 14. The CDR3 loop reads CAISDPAGQYQGGYTF. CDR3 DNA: TGTGCCATCAGTGACCCTGCGGGACAGTACCAGGGTGGCTACACCTTC.

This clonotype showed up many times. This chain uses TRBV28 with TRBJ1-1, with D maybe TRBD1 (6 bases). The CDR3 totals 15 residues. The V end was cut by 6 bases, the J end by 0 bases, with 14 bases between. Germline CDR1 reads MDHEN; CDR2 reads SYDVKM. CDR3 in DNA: TGTGCCAGCAGGACCCCGGGGGGGCTGAACACTGAAGCTTTCTTT. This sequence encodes CASRTPGGLNTEAFF.

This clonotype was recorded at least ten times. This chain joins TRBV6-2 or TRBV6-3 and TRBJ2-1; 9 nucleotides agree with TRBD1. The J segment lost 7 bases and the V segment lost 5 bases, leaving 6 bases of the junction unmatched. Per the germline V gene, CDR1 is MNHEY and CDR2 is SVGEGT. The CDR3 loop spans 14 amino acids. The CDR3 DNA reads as TGTGCCAGCAGTCTACAGGGGGCAAGGAATGAGCAGTTCTTC. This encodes CASSLQGARNEQFF.

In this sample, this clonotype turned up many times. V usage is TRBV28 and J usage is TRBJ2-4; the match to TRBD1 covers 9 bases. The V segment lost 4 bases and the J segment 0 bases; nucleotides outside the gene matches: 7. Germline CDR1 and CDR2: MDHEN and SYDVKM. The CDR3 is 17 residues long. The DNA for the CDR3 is TGTGCCAGCAGTTCCAACAGGGGGCGGCGAGCCAAAAACATTCAGTACTTC. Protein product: CASSSNRGRRAKNIQYF.

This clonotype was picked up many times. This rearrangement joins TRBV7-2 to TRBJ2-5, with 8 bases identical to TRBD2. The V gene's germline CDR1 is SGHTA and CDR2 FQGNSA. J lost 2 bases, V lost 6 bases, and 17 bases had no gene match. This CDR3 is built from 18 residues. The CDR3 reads CASSLWSGGPRWQETQYF. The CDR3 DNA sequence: TGTGCCAGCAGTCTTTGGAGCGGGGGCCCCCGTTGGCAAGAGACCCAGTACTTC.

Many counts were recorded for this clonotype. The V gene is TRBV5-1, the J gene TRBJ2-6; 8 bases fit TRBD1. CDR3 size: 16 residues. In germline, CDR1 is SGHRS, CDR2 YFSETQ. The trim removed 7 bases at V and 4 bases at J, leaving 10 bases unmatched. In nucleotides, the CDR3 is TGCGCCAGCCGCCACCCGACAGGGGTCGGGGCCAACGTCCTGACTTTC. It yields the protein CASRHPTGVGANVLTF.

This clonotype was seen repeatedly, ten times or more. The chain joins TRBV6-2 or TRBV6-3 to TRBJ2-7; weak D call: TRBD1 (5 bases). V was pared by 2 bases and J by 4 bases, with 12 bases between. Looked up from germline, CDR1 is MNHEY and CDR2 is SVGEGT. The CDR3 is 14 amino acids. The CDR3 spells CASSYMAGRYEQYV. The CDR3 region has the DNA TGTGCCAGCAGTTACATGGCAGGGCGTTACGAGCAGTACGTC.

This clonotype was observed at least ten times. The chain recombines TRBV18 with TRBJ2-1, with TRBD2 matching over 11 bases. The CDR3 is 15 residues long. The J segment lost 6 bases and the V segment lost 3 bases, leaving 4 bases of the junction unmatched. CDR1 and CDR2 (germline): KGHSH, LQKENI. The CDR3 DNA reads TGTGCCAGCTCACCCCTACTAGCGGGGGCCAATGAGCAGTTCTTC. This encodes CASSPLLAGANEQFF.

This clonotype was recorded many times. This CDR3 reads CASSLKVSSTDTQYF. The CDR3 DNA follows: TGTGCCAGCAGCTTAAAAGTTTCTAGCACAGATACGCAGTATTTT. This sequence joins TRBV7-3 and TRBJ2-3; D gene ambiguous. CDR3 length equals 15 residues. Germline CDR1 SGHTA, CDR2 FQGTGA. Trimming pared 1 base from V and 0 bases from J, leaving 8 bases between.

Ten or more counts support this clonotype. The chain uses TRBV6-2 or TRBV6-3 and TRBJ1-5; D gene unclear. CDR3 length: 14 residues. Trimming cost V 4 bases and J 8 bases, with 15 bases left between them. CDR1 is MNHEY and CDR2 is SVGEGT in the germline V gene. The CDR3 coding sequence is TGTGCCAGCAGTTTCGGGCCTCCCTTGGAGCCCCAGCATTTT. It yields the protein CASSFGPPLEPQHF.

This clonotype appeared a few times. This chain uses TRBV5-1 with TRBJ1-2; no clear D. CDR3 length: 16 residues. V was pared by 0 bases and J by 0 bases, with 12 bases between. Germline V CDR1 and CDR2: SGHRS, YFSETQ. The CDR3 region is CASSLDVSSANYGYTF. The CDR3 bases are TGCGCCAGCAGCTTGGATGTCTCATCAGCTAACTATGGCTACACCTTC.

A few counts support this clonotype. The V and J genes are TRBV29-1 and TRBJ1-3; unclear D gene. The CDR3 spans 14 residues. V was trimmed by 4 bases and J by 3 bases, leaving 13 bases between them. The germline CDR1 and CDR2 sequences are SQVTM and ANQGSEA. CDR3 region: CSVVPQARGNTIYF. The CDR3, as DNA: TGCAGCGTTGTCCCCCAGGCCCGTGGAAACACCATATATTTT.

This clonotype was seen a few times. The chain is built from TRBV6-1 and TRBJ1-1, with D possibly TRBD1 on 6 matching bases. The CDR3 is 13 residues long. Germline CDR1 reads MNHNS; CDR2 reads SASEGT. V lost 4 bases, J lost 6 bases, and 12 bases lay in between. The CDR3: CASSVGGPAEAFF. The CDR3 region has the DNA TGTGCCAGCAGTGTAGGGGGTCCGGCTGAAGCTTTCTTT.

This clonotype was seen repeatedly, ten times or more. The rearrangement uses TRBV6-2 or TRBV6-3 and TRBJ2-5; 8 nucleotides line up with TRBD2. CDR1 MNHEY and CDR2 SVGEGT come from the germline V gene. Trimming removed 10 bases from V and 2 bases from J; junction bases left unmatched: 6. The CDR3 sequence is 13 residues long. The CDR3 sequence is CATRTSGQETQYF. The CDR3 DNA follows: TGTGCCACTAGAACTAGCGGTCAAGAGACCCAGTACTTC.

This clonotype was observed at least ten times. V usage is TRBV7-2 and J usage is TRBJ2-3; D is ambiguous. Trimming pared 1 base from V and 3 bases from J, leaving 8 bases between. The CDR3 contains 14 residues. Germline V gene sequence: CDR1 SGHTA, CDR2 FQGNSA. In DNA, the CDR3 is TGTGCCAGCAGCTTAGTGTCAGGAACAGATACGCAGTATTTT. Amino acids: CASSLVSGTDTQYF.

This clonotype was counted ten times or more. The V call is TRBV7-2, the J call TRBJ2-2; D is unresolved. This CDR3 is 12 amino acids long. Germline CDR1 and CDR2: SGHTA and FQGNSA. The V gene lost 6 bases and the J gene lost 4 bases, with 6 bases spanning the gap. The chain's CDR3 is CASSWTTGELFF. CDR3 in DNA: TGTGCCAGCAGTTGGACCACCGGGGAGCTGTTTTTT.

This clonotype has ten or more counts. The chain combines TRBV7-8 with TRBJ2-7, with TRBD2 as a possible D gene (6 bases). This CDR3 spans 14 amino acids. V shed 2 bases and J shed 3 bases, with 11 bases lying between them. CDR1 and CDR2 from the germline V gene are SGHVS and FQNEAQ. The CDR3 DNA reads TGTGCCAGCAGCTTACGGCGGGAAATCTACGAGCAGTACTTC. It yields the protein CASSLRREIYEQYF.

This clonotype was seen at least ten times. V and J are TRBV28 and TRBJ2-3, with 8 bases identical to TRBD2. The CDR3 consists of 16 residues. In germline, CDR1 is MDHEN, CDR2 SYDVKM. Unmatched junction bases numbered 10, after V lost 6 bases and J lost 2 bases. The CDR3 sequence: CASSRDLAGTTDTQYF. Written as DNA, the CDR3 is TGTGCCAGCAGCCGCGACCTAGCGGGTACCACAGATACGCAGTATTTT.

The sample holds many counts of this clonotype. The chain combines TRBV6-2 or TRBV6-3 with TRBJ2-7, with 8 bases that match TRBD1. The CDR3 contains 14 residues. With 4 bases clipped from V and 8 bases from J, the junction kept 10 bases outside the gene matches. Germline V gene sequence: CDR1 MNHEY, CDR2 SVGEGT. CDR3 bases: TGTGCCAGCAGTTTTTCAGGGGGCCCAAAGAAGCAGTACGTC. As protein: CASSFSGGPKKQYV.

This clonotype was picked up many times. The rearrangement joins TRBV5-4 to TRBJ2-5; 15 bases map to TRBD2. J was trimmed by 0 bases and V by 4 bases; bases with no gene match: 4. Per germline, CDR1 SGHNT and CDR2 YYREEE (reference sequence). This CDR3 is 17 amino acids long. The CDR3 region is CASSLGTSGGYQETQYF. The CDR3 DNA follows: TGTGCCAGCAGCCTGGGGACTAGCGGGGGGTACCAAGAGACCCAGTACTTC.

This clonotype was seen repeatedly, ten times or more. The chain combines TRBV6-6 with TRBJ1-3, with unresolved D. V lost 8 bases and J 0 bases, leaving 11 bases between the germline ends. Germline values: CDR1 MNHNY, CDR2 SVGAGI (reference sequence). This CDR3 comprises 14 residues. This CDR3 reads CASCPTSSGNTIYF. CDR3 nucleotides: TGTGCCAGCTGCCCCACAAGCTCTGGAAACACCATATATTTT.